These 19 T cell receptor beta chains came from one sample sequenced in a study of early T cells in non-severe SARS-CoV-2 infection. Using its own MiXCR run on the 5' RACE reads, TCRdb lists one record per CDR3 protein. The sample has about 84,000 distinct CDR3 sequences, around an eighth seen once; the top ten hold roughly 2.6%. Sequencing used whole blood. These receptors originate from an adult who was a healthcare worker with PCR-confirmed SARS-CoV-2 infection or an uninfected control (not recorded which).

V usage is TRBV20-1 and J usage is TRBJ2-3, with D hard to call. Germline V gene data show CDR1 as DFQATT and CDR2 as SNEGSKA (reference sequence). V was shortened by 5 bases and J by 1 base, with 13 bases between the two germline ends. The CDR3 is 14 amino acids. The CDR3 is CSAPRHEGTDTQYF. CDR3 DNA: TGCAGTGCTCCGCGTCACGAGGGCACAGATACGCAGTATTTT.

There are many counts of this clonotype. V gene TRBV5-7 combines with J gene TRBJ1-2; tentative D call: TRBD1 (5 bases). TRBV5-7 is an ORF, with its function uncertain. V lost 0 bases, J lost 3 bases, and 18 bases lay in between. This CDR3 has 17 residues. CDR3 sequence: CASSLAGDGLRDYGYTF. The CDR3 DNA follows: TGTGCCAGCAGCTTGGCGGGGGATGGCCTTCGTGACTATGGCTACACCTTC.

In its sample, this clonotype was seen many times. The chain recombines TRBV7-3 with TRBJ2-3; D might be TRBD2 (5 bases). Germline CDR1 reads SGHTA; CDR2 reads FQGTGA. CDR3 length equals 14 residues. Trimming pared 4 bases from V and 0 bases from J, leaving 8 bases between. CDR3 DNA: TGTGCCAGCAGCTCGGAGGAGAGCACAGATACGCAGTATTTT. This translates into CASSSEESTDTQYF.

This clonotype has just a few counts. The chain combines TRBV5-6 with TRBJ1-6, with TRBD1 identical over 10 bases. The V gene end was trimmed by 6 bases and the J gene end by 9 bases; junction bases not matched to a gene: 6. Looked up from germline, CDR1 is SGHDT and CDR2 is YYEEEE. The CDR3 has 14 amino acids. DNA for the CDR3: TGTGCCAGCACCCGGACAGGGGGTATTTCACCCCTCCACTTT. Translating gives CASTRTGGISPLHF. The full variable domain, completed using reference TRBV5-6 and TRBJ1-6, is DAGVTQSPTHLIKTRGQQVTLRCSPKSGHDTVSWYQQALGQGPQFIFQYYEEEERQRGNFPDRFSGHQFPNYSSELNVNALLLGDSALYLCASTRTGGISPLHFGNGTRLTVT.

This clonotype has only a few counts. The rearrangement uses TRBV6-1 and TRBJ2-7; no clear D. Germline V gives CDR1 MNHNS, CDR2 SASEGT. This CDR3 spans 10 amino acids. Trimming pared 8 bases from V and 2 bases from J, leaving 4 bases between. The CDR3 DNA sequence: TGTGCCAGCTCCACCTACGAGCAGTACTTC. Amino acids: CASSTYEQYF.

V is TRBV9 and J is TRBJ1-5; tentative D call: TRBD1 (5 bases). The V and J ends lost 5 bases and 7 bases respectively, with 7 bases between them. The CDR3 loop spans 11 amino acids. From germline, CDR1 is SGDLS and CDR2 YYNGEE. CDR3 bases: TGTGCCAGCAGAGGGGACCAGCCCCAGCATTTT. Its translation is CASRGDQPQHF.

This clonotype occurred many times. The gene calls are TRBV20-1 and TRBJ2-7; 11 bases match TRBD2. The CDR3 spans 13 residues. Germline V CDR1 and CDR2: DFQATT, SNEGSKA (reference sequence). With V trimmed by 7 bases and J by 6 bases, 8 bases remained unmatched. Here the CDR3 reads CSVPLLAGGEQYF. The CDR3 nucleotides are TGCAGTGTACCGCTCCTAGCGGGAGGCGAGCAGTACTTC.

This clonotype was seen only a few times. Here the CDR3 DNA reads TGTGCCAGCAGTTACTCTAACACGAACACTGAAGCTTTCTTT. Its translation is CASSYSNTNTEAFF. The chain combines TRBV6-5 with TRBJ1-1; D is undetermined. The CDR3 covers 14 residues. Trimming stripped 0 bases from V and 1 base from J, with 6 bases between. The germline V gene has CDR1 MNHEY and CDR2 SVGAGI.

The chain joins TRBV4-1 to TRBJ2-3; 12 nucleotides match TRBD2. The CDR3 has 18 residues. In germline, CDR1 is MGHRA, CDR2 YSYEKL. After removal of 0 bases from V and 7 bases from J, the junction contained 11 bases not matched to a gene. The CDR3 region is CASSQETGLAGPGYTQYF. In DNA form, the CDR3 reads TGCGCCAGCAGCCAAGAAACGGGACTAGCGGGTCCTGGGTATACGCAGTATTTT.

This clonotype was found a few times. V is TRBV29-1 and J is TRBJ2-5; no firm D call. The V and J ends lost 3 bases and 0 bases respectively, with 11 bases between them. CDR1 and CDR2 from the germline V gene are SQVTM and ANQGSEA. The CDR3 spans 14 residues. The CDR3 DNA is TGCAGCGTTGACGGTACAACGTACCAAGAGACCCAGTACTTC. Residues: CSVDGTTYQETQYF.

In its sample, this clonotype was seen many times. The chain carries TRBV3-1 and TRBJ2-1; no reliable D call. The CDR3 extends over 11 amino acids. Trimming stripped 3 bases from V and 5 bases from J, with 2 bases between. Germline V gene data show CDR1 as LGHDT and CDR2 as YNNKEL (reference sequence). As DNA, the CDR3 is TGTGCCAGCAGCCAGGACAATGAGCAGTTCTTC. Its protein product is CASSQDNEQFF.

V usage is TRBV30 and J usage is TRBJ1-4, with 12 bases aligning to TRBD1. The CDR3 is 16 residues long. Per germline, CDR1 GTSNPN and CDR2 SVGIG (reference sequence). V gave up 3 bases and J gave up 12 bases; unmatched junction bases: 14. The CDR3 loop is CAWRPVTGTGGNELFF. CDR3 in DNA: TGTGCCTGGAGACCCGTAACCGGGACAGGGGGCAATGAACTGTTTTTT.

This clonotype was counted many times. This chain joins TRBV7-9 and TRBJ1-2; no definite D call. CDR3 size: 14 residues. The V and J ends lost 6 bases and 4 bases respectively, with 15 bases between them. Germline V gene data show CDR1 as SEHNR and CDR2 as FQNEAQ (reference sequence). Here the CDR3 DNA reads TGTGCCAGCAGTAATGGGAGGACCTCCTATGGCTACACCTTC. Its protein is CASSNGRTSYGYTF.

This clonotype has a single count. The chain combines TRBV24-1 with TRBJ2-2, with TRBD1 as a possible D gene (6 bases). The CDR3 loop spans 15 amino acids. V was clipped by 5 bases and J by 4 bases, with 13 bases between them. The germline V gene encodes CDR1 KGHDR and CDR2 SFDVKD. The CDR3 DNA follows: TGTGCCACCAGTGCCATCCGAGGGGGCACCGGGGAGCTGTTTTTT. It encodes CATSAIRGGTGELFF.

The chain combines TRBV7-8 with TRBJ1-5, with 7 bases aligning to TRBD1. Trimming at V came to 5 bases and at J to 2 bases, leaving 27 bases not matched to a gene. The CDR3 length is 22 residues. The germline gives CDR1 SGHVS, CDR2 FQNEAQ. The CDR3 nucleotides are TGTGCCAGCAGCCCAAGGGGGCAACAGGGATGGGGTGATAGCAGGGGCAATCAGCCCCAGCATTTT. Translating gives CASSPRGQQGWGDSRGNQPQHF.

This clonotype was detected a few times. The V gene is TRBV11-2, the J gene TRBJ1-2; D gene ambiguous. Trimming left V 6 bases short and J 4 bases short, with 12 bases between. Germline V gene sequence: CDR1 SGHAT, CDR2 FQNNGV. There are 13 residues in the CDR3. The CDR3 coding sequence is TGTGCCAGCAGACCCGCACTAGTCTATGGCTACACCTTC. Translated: CASRPALVYGYTF. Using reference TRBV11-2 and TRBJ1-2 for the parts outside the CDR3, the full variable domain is EAGVAQSPRYKIIEKRQSVAFWCNPISGHATLYWYQQILGQGPKLLIQFQNNGVVDDSQLPKDRFSAERLKGVDSTLKIQPAKLEDSAVYLCASRPALVYGYTFGSGTRLTVV.

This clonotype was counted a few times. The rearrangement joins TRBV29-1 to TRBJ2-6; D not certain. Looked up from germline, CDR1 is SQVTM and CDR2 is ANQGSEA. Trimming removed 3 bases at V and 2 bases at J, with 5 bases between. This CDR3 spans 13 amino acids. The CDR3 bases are TGCAGCGTTGACCAAACTGGGGCCAACGTCCTGACTTTC. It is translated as CSVDQTGANVLTF.

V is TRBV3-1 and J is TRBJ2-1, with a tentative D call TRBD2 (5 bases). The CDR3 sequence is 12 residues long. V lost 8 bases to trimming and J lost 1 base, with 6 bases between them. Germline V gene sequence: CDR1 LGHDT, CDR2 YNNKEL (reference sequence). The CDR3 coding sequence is TGTGCCAGCGAGGGTTCCTACAATGAGCAGTTCTTC. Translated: CASEGSYNEQFF.

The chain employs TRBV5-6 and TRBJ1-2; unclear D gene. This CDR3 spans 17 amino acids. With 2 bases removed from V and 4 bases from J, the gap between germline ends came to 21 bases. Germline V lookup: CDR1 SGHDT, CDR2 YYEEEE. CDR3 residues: CASSFDHDNKELYGYTF. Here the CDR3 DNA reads TGTGCCAGCAGCTTCGACCACGACAACAAGGAGCTCTATGGCTACACCTTC.